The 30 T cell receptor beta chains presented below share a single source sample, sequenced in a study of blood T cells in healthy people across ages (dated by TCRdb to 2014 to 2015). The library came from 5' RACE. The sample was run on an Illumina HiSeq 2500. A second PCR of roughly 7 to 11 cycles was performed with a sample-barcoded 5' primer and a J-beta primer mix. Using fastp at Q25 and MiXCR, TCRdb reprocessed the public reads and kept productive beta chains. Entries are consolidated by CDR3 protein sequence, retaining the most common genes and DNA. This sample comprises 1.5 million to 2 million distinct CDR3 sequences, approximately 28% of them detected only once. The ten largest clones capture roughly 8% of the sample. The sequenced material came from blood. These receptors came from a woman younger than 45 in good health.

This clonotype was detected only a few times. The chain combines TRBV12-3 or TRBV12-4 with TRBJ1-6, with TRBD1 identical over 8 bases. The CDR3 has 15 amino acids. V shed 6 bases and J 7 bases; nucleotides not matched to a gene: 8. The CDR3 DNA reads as TGTGCCAGCAGGGCCGAACAGGGGGAGAATTCACCCCTCCACTTT. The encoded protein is CASRAEQGENSPLHF.

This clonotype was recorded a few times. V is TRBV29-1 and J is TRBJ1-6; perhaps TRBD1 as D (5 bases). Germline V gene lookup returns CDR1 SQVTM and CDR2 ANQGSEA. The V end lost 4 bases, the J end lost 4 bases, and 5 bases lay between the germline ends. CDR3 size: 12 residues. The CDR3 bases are TGCAGCGTTGGACAGTATAATTCACCCCTCCACTTT. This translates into CSVGQYNSPLHF.

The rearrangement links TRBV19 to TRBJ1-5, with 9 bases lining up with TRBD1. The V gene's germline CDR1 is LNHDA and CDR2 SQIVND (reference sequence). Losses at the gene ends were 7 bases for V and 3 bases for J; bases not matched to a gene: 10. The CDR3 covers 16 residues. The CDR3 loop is CASTLGTGISNQPQHF. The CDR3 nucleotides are TGTGCCAGTACCCTGGGGACAGGGATCTCCAATCAGCCCCAGCATTTT.

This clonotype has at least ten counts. In nucleotides, the CDR3 is TGTGCCAGCGGGACAGGGGGCTCCTACGAGCAGTACTTC. It encodes CASGTGGSYEQYF. The V and J genes are TRBV6-5 and TRBJ2-7, with 11 bases identical to TRBD1. V was clipped by 8 bases and J by 0 bases; unmatched bases: 0. From germline, CDR1 is MNHEY and CDR2 SVGAGI. The CDR3 sequence is 13 residues long.

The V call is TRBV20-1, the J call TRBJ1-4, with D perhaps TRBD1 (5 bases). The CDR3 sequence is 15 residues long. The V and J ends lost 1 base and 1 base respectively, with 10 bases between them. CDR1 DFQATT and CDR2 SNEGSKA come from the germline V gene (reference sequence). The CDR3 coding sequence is TGCAGTGCTAGAGCATTTGACAGAACTAATGAAAAACTGTTTTTT. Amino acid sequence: CSARAFDRTNEKLFF.

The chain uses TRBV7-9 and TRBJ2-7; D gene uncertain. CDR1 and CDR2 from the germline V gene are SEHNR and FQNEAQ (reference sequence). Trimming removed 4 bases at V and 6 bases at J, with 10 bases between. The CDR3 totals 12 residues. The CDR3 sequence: CASSSQRAEQYF. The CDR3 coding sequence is TGTGCCAGCAGCTCACAGAGAGCCGAGCAGTACTTC.

The CDR3 DNA sequence: TGCAGTGCTAGGTCGTGGTCCTCCTACGAGCAGTTCTTC. It specifies CSARSWSSYEQFF. The chain joins TRBV20-1 to TRBJ2-1; no clear D. V was trimmed by 3 bases and J by 10 bases, leaving 16 bases between them. Germline V gene lookup returns CDR1 DFQATT and CDR2 SNEGSKA (reference sequence). The CDR3 runs to 13 residues.

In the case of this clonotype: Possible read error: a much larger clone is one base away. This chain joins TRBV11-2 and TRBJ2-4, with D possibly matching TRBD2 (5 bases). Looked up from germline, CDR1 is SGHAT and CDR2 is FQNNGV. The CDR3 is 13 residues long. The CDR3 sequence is CTSSLPPGGIQYF. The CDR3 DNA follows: TGTACCAGCAGCTTACCGCCAGGAGGCATTCAGTACTTC.

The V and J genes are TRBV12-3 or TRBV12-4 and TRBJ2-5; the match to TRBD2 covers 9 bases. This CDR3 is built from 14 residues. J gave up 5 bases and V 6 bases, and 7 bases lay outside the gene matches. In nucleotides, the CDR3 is TGTGCCAGCAGGGGAGGGACTAGCTTCGAGACCCAGTACTTC. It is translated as CASRGGTSFETQYF.

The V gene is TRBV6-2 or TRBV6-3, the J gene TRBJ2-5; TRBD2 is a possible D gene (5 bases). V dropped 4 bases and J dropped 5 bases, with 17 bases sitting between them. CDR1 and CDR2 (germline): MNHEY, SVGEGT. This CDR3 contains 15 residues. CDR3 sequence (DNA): TGTGCCAGCAGTTTTACCGGGGAGCGGAGGGAGACCCAGTACTTC. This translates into CASSFTGERRETQYF.

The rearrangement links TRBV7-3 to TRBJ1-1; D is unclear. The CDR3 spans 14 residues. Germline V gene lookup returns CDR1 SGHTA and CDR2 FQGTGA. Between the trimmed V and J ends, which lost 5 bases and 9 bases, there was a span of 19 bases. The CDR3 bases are TGTGCCAGCAGCCCCTCCGGTGTAGAGGCTAAAGCTTTCTTT. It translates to CASSPSGVEAKAFF. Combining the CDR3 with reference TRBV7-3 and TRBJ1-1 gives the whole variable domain GAGVSQTPSNKVTEKGKYVELRCDPISGHTALYWYRQSLGQGPEFLIYFQGTGAADDSGLPNDRFFAVRPEGSVSTLKIQRTERGDSAVYLCASSPSGVEAKAFFGQGTRLTVV.

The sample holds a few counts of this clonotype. In DNA, the CDR3 is TGTGCCAGCTCACCTCTCGAAAGGGCTGAGACCCAGTACTTC. Amino acid sequence: CASSPLERAETQYF. The chain links TRBV18 to TRBJ2-5, with no clear D. CDR1 and CDR2 from the germline V gene are KGHSH and LQKENI. V was shortened by 3 bases and J by 5 bases, with 13 bases between the two germline ends. The CDR3 has 14 residues.

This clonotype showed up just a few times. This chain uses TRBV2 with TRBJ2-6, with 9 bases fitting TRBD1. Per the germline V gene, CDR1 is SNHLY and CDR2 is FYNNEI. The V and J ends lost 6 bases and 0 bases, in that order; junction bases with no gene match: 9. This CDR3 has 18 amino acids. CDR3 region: CASSQDRGSFSGANVLTF. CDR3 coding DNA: TGTGCCAGCAGCCAGGACAGGGGATCCTTCTCTGGGGCCAACGTCCTGACTTTC.

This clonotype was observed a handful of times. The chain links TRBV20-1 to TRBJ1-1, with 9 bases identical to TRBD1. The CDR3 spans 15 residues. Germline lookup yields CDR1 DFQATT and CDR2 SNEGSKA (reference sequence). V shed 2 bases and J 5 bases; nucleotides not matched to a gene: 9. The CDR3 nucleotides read TGCAGTGCTAGAAAACCGGGACAGGGTTTGACTGAAGCTTTCTTT. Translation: CSARKPGQGLTEAFF.

DNA for the CDR3: TGTGCTAGTGGTTTGGGAACCCCCGGAATTCCCCAGCATTTT. It yields the protein CASGLGTPGIPQHF. V is TRBV12-5 and J is TRBJ1-5, with D hard to call. Trimming stripped 1 base from V and 10 bases from J, with 14 bases between. CDR1 is LGHNT and CDR2 is FRNRAP in the germline V gene. The CDR3 contains 14 residues.

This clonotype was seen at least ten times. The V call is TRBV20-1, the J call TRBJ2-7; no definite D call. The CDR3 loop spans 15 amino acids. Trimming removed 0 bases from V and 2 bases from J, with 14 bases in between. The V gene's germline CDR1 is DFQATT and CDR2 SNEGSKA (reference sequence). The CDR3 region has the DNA TGCAGTGCTAGAGATCCGAGACGTAGCACCTACGAGCAGTACTTC. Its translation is CSARDPRRSTYEQYF.

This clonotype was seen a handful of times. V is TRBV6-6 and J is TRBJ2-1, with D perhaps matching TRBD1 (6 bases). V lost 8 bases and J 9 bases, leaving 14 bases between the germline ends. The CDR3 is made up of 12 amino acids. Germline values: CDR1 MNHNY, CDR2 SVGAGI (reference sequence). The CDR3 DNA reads TGTGCCAGCGGATACAGGGCATCTGAGCAGTTCTTC. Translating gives CASGYRASEQFF.

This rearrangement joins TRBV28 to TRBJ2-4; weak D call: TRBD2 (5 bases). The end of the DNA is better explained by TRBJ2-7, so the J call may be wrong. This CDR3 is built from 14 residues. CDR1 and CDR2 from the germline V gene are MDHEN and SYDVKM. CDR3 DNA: TGTGCCAGCAGTTTCTCGGGAACTTACTACGAGCAGTACTTC. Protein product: CASSFSGTYYEQYF.

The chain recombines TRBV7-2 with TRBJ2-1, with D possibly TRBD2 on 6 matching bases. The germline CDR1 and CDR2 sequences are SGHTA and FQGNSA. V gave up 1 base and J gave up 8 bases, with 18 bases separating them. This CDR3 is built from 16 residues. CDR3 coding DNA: TGTGCCAGCAGCTTAGGACGCAGGGACCGGGAGTATGAGCAGTTCTTC. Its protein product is CASSLGRRDREYEQFF.

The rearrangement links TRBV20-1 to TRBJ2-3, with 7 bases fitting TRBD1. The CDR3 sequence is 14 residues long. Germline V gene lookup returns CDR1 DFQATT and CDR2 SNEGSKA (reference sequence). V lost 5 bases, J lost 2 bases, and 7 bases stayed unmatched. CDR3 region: CSAPRGTDTDTQYF. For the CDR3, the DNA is TGCAGTGCTCCCCGTGGGACAGACACAGATACGCAGTATTTT.

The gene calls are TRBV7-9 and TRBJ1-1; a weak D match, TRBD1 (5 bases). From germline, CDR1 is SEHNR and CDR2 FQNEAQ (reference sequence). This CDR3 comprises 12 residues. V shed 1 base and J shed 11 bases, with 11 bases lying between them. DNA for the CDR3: TGTGCCAGCAGCTTAGAAGTCAGGGCTGCTTTCTTT. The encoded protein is CASSLEVRAAFF.

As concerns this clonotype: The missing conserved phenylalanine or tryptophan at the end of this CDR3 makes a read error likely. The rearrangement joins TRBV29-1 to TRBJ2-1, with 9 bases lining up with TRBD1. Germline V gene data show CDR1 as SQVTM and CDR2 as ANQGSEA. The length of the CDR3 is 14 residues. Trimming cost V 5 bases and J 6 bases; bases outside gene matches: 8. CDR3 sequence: CSVLGQGTGNEQFC. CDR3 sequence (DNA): TGCAGCGTTCTTGGACAGGGGACAGGCAATGAGCAGTTCTGC.

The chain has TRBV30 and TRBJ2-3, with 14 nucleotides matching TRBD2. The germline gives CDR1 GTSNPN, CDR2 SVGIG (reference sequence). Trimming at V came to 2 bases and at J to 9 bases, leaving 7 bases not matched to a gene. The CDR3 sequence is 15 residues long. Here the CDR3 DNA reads TGTGCCTGGAGTCTACTCGGGACTAGCGGGGGAACGCAGTATTTT. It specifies CAWSLLGTSGGTQYF.

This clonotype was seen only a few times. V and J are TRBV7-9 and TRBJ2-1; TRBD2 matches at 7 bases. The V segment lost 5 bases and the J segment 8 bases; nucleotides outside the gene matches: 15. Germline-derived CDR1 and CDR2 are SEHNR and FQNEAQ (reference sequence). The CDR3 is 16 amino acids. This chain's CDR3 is CASSLPWAGEVDEQFF. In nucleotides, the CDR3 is TGTGCCAGCAGCCTCCCATGGGCGGGGGAGGTGGATGAGCAGTTCTTC. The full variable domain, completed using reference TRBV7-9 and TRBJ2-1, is DTGVSQNPRHKITKRGQNVTFRCDPISEHNRLYWYRQTLGQGPEFLTYFQNEAQLEKSRLLSDRFSAERPKGSFSTLEIQRTEQGDSAMYLCASSLPWAGEVDEQFFGPGTRLTVL.

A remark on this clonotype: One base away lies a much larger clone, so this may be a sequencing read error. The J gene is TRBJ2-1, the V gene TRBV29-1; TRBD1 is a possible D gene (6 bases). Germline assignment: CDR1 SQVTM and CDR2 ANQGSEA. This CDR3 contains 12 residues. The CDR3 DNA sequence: TGCTGCGTTGCTAAGGGGGAGAATGAGCAGTTCTTC. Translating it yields CCVAKGENEQFF.

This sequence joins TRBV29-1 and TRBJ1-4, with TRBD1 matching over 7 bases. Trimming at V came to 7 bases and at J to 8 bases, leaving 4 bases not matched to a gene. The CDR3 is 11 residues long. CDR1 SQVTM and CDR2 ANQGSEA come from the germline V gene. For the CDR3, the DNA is TGCAGCGCCGGGGACAGAGAAAAACTGTTTTTT. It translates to CSAGDREKLFF.

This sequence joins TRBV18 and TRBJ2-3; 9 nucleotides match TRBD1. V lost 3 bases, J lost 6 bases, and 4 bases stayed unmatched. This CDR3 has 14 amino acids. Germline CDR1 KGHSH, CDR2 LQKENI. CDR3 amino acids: CASSPGTGYDTQYF. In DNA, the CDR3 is TGTGCCAGCTCACCCGGGACAGGGTATGATACGCAGTATTTT.

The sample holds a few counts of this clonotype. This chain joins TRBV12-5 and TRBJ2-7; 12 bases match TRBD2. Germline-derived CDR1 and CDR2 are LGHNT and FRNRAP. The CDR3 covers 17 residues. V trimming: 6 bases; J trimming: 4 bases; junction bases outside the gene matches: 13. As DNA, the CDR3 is TGTGCTAGTGGAAACACCTCTAGCGGGAGGGCCTCGTACGAGCAGTACTTC. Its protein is CASGNTSSGRASYEQYF. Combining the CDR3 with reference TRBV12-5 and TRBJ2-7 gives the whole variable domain DARVTQTPRHKVTEMGQEVTMRCQPILGHNTVFWYRQTMMQGLELLAYFRNRAPLDDSGMPKDRFSAEMPDATLATLKIQPSEPRDSAVYFCASGNTSSGRASYEQYFGPGTRLTVT.

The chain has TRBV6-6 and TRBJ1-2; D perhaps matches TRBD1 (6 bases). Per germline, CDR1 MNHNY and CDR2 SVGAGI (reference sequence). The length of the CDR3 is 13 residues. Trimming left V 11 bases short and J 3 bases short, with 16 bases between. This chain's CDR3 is CAAKPGQYYGYTF. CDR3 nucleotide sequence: TGTGCCGCCAAGCCCGGACAGTACTATGGCTACACCTTC.

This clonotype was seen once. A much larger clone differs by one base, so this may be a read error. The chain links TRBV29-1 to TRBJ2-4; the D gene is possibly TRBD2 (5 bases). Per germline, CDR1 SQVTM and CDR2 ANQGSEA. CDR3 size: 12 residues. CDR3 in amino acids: CSVGMAKNMQYF. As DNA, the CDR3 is TGCAGCGTCGGGATGGCCAAAAACATGCAGTACTTC.